This TCR beta chain stems from a study of T cells in Graves' hyperthyroidism and ophthalmopathy. V was clipped by 2 bases and J by 0 bases, with 13 bases between them. The CDR3 is 16 residues long. Germline V gene sequence: CDR1 KGHSH, CDR2 LQKENI. There are many counts of this clonotype. RNA transcripts yielded amplified TCR beta CDR3 regions. In the first-round RT-PCR of the TCR CDR3, the HTBI primer set was used. TCRdb ran MiXCR on the multiplex PCR reads and lists one entry per CDR3 protein. The profile covers about 520,000 distinct CDR3 sequences, with around a quarter appearing a single time and 11% taken by the ten largest.

The chain has TRBV18 and TRBJ2-5, with D hard to call. Specimen: blood. The clonotype originates from a woman in her 30s with Graves' ophthalmopathy. The chain's CDR3 is CASSPRVADNQETQYF. The CDR3 bases are TGTGCCAGCTCACCAAGAGTAGCAGATAACCAAGAGACCCAGTACTTC.